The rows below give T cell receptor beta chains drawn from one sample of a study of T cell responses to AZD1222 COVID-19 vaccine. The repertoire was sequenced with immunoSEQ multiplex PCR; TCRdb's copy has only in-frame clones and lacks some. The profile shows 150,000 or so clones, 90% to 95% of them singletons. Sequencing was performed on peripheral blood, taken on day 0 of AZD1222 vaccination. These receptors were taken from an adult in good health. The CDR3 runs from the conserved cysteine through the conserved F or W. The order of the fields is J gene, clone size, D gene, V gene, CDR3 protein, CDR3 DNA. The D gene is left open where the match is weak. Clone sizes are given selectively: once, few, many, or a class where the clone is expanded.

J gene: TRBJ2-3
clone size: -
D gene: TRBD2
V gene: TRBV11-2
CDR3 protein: CASSLLAGVTDTQYF
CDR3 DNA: TGTGCCAGCAGCTTACTGGCGGGGGTCACAGATACGCAGTATTTT

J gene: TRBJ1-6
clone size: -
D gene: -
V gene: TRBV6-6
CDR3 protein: CASSYSLGLTHSPLHF
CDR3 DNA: TGTGCCAGCAGTTACAGCCTAGGACTGACCCATTCACCCCTCCACTTT

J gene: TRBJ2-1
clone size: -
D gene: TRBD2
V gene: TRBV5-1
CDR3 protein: CASSPTLGGGYNEQFF
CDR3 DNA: TGCGCCAGCAGCCCAACCTTGGGGGGGGGTTACAATGAGCAGTTCTTC

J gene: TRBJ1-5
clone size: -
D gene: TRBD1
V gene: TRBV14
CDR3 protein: CASSQDHGQGPNQPQHF
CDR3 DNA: TGTGCCAGCAGCCAAGACCACGGACAGGGCCCAAATCAGCCCCAGCATTTT

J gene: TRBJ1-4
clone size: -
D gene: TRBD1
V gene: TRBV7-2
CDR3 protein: CASSPGGRAEKLFF
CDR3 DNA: TGTGCCAGCAGCCCAGGGGGCCGGGCTGAAAAACTGTTTTTT

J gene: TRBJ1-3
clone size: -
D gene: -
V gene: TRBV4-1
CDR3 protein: CASSQDWVGNTIYF
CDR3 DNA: TGCGCCAGCAGCCAAGATTGGGTTGGAAACACCATATATTTT

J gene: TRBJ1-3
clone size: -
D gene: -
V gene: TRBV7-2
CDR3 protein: CASSPNLSGNTIYF
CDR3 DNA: TGTGCCAGCAGCCCAAACCTCTCTGGAAACACCATATATTTT

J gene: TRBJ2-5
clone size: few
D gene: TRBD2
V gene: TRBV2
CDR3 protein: CASNPVAGGRQETQYF
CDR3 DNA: TGTGCCAGCAATCCCGTAGCGGGGGGGCGCCAAGAGACCCAGTACTTC

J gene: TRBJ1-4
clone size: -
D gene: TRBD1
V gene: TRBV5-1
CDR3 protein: CASSLTGAPFLTNEKLFF
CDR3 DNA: TGCGCCAGCAGCCTGACAGGGGCCCCCTTCCTAACTAATGAAAAACTGTTTTTT

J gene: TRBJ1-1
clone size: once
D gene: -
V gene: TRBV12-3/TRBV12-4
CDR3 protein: CASKGNTEAFF
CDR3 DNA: TGTGCCAGCAAGGGGAACACTGAAGCTTTCTTT

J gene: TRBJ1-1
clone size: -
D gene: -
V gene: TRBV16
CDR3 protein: CASSPLEGLGTEAFF
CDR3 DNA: TGTGCCAGCAGCCCCCTGGAGGGGTTGGGCACTGAAGCTTTCTTT

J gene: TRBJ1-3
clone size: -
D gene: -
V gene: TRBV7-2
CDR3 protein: CASSLRFFSGNTIYF
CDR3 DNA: TGTGCCAGCAGCTTAAGGTTCTTCTCTGGAAACACCATATATTTT

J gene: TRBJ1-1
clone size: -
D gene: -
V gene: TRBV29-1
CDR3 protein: CSVEEEPEAFF
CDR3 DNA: TGCAGCGTTGAAGAAGAACCTGAAGCTTTCTTT

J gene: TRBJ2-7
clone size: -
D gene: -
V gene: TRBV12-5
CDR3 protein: CASGGGQGSSEQYF
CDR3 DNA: TGTGCTAGTGGTGGGGGGCAGGGGAGTAGCGAGCAGTACTTC

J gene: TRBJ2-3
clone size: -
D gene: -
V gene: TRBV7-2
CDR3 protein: CASRPTLGTDTQYF
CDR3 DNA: TGTGCCAGCAGGCCGACACTTGGCACAGATACGCAGTATTTT

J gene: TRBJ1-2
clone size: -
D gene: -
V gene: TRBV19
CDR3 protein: CASSSPRLGANYGYTF
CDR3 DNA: TGTGCCAGTAGTTCGCCGCGACTCGGAGCTAACTATGGCTACACCTTC

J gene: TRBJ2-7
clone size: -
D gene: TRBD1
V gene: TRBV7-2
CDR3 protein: CASSSQTGIEQYF
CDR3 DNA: TGTGCCAGCAGCTCACAGACAGGGATCGAGCAGTACTTC

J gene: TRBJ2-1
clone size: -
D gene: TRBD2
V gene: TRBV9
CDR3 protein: CASSVLLAGGVNEQFF
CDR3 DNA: TGTGCCAGCAGCGTACTCCTAGCGGGGGGAGTAAATGAGCAGTTCTTC

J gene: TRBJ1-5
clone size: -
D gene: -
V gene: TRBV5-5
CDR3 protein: CASSFGGEALQPQHF
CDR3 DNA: TGTGCCAGCAGCTTCGGAGGGGAGGCCCTTCAGCCCCAGCATTTT

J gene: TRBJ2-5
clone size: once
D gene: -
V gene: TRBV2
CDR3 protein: CASSEEQQETQYF
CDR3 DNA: TGTGCCAGCAGTGAAGAGCAGCAAGAGACCCAGTACTTC

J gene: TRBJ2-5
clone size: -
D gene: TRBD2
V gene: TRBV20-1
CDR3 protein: CSASPSGGPQGTQYF
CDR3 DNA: TGCAGTGCTAGTCCTAGCGGGGGACCCCAGGGGACCCAGTACTTC

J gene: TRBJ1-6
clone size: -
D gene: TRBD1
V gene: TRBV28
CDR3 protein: CASSYSGTGISPLHF
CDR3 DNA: TGTGCCAGCAGCTACTCCGGGACAGGAATCTCACCCCTCCACTTT

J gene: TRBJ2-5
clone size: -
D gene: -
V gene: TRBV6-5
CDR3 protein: CASSTAPKETQYF
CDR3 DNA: TGTGCCAGCAGCACAGCCCCGAAGGAGACCCAGTACTTC

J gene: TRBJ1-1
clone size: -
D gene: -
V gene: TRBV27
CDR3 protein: CATTGRMNTEAFF
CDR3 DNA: TGTGCCACCACCGGACGGATGAACACTGAAGCTTTCTTT

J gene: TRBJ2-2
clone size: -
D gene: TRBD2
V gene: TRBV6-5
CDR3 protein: CASSYGGGSTGELFF
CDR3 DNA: TGTGCCAGCAGTTACGGGGGGGGGAGCACCGGGGAGCTGTTTTTT

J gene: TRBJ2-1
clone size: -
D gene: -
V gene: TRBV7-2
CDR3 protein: CASSLRLDLSEQFF
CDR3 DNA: TGTGCCAGCAGCTTACGACTAGACTTAAGTGAGCAGTTCTTC

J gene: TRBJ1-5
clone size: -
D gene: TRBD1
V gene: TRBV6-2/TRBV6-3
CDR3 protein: CASSYGTGSGFRNQPQHF
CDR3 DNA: TGTGCCAGCAGTTACGGGACAGGGAGTGGGTTTAGGAATCAGCCCCAGCATTTT

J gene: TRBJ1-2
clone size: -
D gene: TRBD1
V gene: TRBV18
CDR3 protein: CASSPRGQGVYGYTF
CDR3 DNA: TGTGCCAGCTCACCTCGAGGACAGGGAGTTTACGGCTACACCTTC

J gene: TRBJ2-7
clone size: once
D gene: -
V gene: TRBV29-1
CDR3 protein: CSVVRVNAGEQYF
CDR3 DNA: TGCAGCGTTGTCCGAGTTAACGCCGGCGAGCAGTACTTC

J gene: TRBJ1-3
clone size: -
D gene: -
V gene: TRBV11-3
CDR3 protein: CASSLGGPSGNTIYF
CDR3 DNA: TGTGCCAGCAGCTTAGGTGGACCTTCTGGAAACACCATATATTTT

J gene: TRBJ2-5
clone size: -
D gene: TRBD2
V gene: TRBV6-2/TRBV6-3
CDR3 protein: CASSTGLAGNQETQYF
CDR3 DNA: TGTGCCAGCAGCACCGGACTAGCGGGAAACCAAGAGACCCAGTACTTC

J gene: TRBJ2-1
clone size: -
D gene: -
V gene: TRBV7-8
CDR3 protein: CASSLGYSSYNEQFF
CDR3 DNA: TGTGCCAGCAGCTTAGGATACAGCTCCTACAATGAGCAGTTCTTC

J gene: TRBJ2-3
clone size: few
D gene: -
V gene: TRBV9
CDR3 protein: CASSVEVRPDTQYF
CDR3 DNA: TGTGCCAGCAGCGTAGAGGTGAGGCCAGATACGCAGTATTTT

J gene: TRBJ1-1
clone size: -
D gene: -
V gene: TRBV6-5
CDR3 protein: CASSFRRIGGTEAFF
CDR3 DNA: TGTGCCAGCAGTTTCCGACGAATTGGGGGCACTGAAGCTTTCTTT

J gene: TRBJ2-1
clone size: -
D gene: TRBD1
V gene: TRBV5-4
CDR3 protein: CASRRRTGSNEQFF
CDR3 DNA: TGTGCCAGCAGAAGAAGGACAGGGTCCAATGAGCAGTTCTTC

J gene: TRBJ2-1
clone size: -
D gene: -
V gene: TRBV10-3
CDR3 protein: CAMPGLKFF
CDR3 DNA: TGTGCCATGCCGGGACTGAAGTTCTTC

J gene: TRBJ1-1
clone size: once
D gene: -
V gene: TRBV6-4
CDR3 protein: CASSGNWGGRAFF
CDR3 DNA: TGTGCCAGCAGTGGCAATTGGGGGGGGCGAGCTTTCTTT

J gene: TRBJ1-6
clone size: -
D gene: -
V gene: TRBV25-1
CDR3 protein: CASSPQGQGYNSPLHF
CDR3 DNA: TGTGCCAGCAGTCCCCAGGGGCAGGGCTATAATTCACCCCTCCACTTT

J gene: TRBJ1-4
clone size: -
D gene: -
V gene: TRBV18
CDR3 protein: CASSPQKADEKLFF
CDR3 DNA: TGTGCCAGCTCACCACAGAAAGCAGATGAAAAACTGTTTTTT

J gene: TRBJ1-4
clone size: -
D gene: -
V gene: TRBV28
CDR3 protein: CASSLFGATNEKLFF
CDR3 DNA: TGTGCCAGCAGTTTATTCGGGGCAACTAATGAAAAACTGTTTTTT

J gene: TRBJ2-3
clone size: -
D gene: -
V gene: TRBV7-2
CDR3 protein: CASSLGLGGVVYTQYF
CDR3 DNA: TGTGCCAGCAGCTTAGGGTTAGGGGGAGTAGTTTATACGCAGTATTTT

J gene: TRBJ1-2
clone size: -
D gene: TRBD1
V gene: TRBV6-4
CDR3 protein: CARPTGEDYGYTF
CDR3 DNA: TGTGCCAGACCGACAGGGGAAGACTATGGCTACACCTTC

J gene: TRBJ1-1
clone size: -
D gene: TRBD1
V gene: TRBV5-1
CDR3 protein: CASSFGDSLMNTEAFF
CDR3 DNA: TGCGCCAGCAGCTTTGGGGACAGCCTCATGAACACTGAAGCTTTCTTT

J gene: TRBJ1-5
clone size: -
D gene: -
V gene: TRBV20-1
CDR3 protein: CSASRTTGYSNQPQHF
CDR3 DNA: TGCAGTGCTAGTCGCACCACAGGGTATAGCAATCAGCCCCAGCATTTT

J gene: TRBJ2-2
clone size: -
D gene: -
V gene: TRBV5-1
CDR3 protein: CASSLEGVINTGELFF
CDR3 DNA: TGCGCCAGCAGCTTGGAAGGGGTGATCAACACCGGGGAGCTGTTTTTT

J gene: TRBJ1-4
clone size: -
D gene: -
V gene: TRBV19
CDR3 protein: CASSRDRATNEKLFF
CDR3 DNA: TGTGCCAGTAGTAGAGATCGAGCAACTAATGAAAAACTGTTTTTT

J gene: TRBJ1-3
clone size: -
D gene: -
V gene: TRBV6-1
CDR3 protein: CASSDSGNTIYF
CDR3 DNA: TGTGCCAGCAGTGACAGTGGAAACACCATATATTTT

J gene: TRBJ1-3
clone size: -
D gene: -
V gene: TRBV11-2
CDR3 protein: CASSSGGISGNTIYF
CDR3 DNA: TGTGCCAGCAGCTCGGGGGGGATCTCTGGAAACACCATATATTTT

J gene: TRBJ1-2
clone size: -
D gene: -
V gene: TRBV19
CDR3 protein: CASSIDRNYGYTF
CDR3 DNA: TGTGCCAGTAGTATAGATCGAAACTATGGCTACACCTTC

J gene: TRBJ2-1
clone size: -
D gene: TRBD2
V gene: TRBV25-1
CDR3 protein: CASRPTSGGNEQFF
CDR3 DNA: TGTGCCAGCAGACCGACTAGCGGGGGGAATGAGCAGTTCTTC

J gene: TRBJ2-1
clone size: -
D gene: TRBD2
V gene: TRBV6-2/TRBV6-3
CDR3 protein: CASSYGGSGGPSSYNEQFF
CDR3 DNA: TGTGCCAGCAGTTACGGGGGTAGCGGGGGGCCCAGCTCCTACAATGAGCAGTTCTTC

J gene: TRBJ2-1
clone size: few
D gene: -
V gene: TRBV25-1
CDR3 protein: CASNEQFF
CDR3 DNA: TGTGCCAGCAATGAGCAGTTCTTC

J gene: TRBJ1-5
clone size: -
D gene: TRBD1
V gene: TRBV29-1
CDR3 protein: CSVVQGAGTAQHF
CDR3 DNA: TGCAGCGTCGTACAGGGGGCAGGTACAGCCCAGCATTTT

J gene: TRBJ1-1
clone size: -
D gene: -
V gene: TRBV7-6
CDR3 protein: CASSLERGARTEAFF
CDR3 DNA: TGTGCCAGCAGCTTAGAGCGGGGGGCGAGGACTGAAGCTTTCTTT